What follows is one T cell receptor (beta chain) and its context. Its antigen is not yet known. Base qualities are not at hand, and no much larger clone is one base apart. The data originate from a study of circulating tumor DNA in untreated peripheral T-cell lymphoma (TCRdb year 2021). Overall study results and their limits: Tumor-specific clonotypes were identified in around four fifths of patients, with identification achieved from about nine tenths of baseline tissues and about 70% of baseline serum samples.

From cysteine to phenylalanine, the CDR3 is 15 amino acids long. Only the CDR3 part of the read is kept: 45 bases, read in frame from the first base. Taken from the germline V gene, the CDR1 and CDR2 loops are SGHNT and YENEEA. The trim is 3 bases for V and 6 bases for J, with a gap of 18 bases between the germline ends. The library was made by the immunoSEQ multiplex PCR assay. TCRdb holds this immuneACCESS table with in-frame rearrangements only. Some clones are missing; in checked studies, unresolved V genes explain under half, and the rest has no known cause. Counted in this sample were around 5,000 clones; 60% to 75% of them appeared once. The top ten constitute roughly 44% of the sample. Tumor-specific TCR clonotypes were identified by sequencing baseline tumor tissue collected before treatment. Next-generation sequencing of T-cell receptor sequences was used to monitor peripheral T-cell lymphoma patients receiving frontline treatment on a trial.

The sequence joins TRBV11-3 to TRBJ2-7; a tentative D call is TRBD1 (5 bases match). The sequence came from a human donor with peripheral T-cell lymphoma. The sample taken for sequencing was tumor tissue. The DNA is as follows: TGTGCCAGCAGCTTGTTAGGTGGGGCAAGGGGCGAGCAGTACTTC. It is translated as CASSLLGGARGEQYF.